This entry lists 18 T cell receptor beta chains sequenced from one sample in a study of early T cells in non-severe SARS-CoV-2 infection (dated by TCRdb to the early 2020s). The library was built by means of 5' RACE. Sequencing took place on a NextSeq 500. TCRdb took the public reads, trimmed them with fastp at Q25, ran MiXCR for clone calling and kept in-frame beta chains. Under each unique CDR3 protein, matching rows form one entry showing the most common genes and DNA. This sample comprises some 61,000 distinct CDR3 sequences, 13% of them detected only once. Clones ranked in the top ten supply roughly 8.3% of the sample. Sequencing input: whole blood. The receptor source for this set is an adult who was a healthcare worker with PCR-confirmed SARS-CoV-2 infection or an uninfected control (not recorded which).

The chain recombines TRBV29-1 with TRBJ1-3; D is unclear. The CDR3 loop spans 12 amino acids. Germline lookup yields CDR1 SQVTM and CDR2 ANQGSEA. The V end was cut by 4 bases, the J end by 4 bases, with 8 bases between. The CDR3 sequence is CSVAGSGNTIYF. CDR3 bases: TGCAGCGTTGCGGGGAGCGGAAACACCATATATTTT.

This clonotype was observed a few times. The gene calls are TRBV7-9 and TRBJ2-7, with D perhaps matching TRBD2 (5 bases). The CDR3 loop spans 12 amino acids. Trimming shortened V by 5 bases and J by 3 bases, and 8 bases separated the two germline ends. Per the germline V gene, CDR1 is SEHNR and CDR2 is FQNEAQ (reference sequence). DNA for the CDR3: TGTGCCAGCAGCCCAGACTACTACGAGCAGTACTTC. Its protein is CASSPDYYEQYF.

The gene calls are TRBV28 and TRBJ2-7; 10 bases are shared with TRBD1. V was pared by 5 bases and J by 3 bases, with 4 bases of the junction left unmatched. The CDR3 runs to 14 residues. Germline CDR1 reads MDHEN; CDR2 reads SYDVKM. The CDR3 region is CASSPGTGDYEQYF. The CDR3, as DNA: TGTGCCAGCAGTCCCGGGACAGGGGACTACGAGCAGTACTTC.

The chain links TRBV20-1 to TRBJ1-5; D is unclear. V was clipped by 3 bases and J by 5 bases, with 17 bases between them. The germline V gene has CDR1 DFQATT and CDR2 SNEGSKA (reference sequence). This CDR3 has 15 amino acids. The chain's CDR3 is CSASLDNRAHQPQHF. The CDR3, as DNA: TGCAGTGCTAGCCTCGATAACCGGGCCCATCAGCCCCAGCATTTT.

The chain carries TRBV7-3 and TRBJ2-3; 8 bases line up with TRBD2. J lost 0 bases, V lost 9 bases, and 5 bases had no gene match. The germline CDR1 and CDR2 sequences are SGHTA and FQGTGA. CDR3 length: 14 residues. CDR3 amino acids: CASNSGTSTDTQYF. The CDR3 bases are TGTGCCAGTAATAGCGGGACTAGCACAGATACGCAGTATTTT.

This clonotype was found many times. The rearrangement uses TRBV3-1 and TRBJ2-1, with 7 positions matching TRBD2. The V and J ends lost 3 bases and 5 bases, in that order; junction bases with no gene match: 7. The CDR3 is made up of 15 amino acids. Germline CDR1 reads LGHDT; CDR2 reads YNNKEL (reference sequence). The CDR3 spells CASSQGSGTNNEQFF. As DNA, the CDR3 is TGTGCCAGCAGCCAGGGTTCCGGGACTAACAATGAGCAGTTCTTC.

In this sample, this clonotype turned up many times. The genes are TRBV30 and TRBJ2-7, with D perhaps TRBD1 (6 bases). From germline, CDR1 is GTSNPN and CDR2 SVGIG (reference sequence). The CDR3 runs 13 residues. Trimming pared 3 bases from V and 5 bases from J, leaving 14 bases between. DNA for the CDR3: TGTGCCTGGAGACAGGGAGCTCGGAACGAGCAGTACTTC. Its translation is CAWRQGARNEQYF.

This clonotype was observed a handful of times. V is TRBV20-1 and J is TRBJ1-5; possible D gene TRBD1, 6 bases. The CDR3 is made up of 15 amino acids. Germline values: CDR1 DFQATT, CDR2 SNEGSKA (reference sequence). V lost 0 bases, J lost 1 base, and 10 bases lay in between. CDR3: CSARETGPSNQPQHF. In DNA form, the CDR3 reads TGCAGTGCTAGAGAAACAGGGCCCAGCAATCAGCCCCAGCATTTT.

V and J are TRBV7-9 and TRBJ1-5; D is undetermined. Germline CDR1 SEHNR, CDR2 FQNEAQ (reference sequence). Trimming cost V 5 bases and J 1 base, with 9 bases left between them. This CDR3 region has 14 residues. The CDR3 nucleotides read TGTGCCAGCAGCCCGCCGGGCAGCAATCAGCCCCAGCATTTT. Its protein product is CASSPPGSNQPQHF.

The sample holds a few counts of this clonotype. The chain joins TRBV4-1 to TRBJ2-7; TRBD1 matches at 8 bases. This CDR3 is built from 14 residues. Trimming took 2 bases from V and 4 from J; bases not matched to a gene: 4. CDR1 is MGHRA and CDR2 is YSYEKL in the germline V gene. CDR3 DNA sequence: TGCGCCAGCAGCCAACGGACAGGGCTTTACGAGCAGTACTTC. Translation gives CASSQRTGLYEQYF.

V usage is TRBV7-2 and J usage is TRBJ2-1; TRBD2 aligns across 15 bases. The V segment lost 5 bases and the J segment 5 bases; nucleotides outside the gene matches: 4. This CDR3 comprises 16 residues. CDR1 SGHTA and CDR2 FQGNSA come from the germline V gene. This CDR3 reads CASSRTSGRAHNEQFF. The CDR3 bases are TGTGCCAGCAGCCGGACTAGCGGGAGGGCCCACAATGAGCAGTTCTTC.

This clonotype has ten or more counts. This chain links TRBV7-8 with TRBJ2-2, with a possible D match to TRBD2 (5 bases). The CDR3 runs 17 residues. V was trimmed by 5 bases and J by 0 bases, leaving 16 bases between them. Per the germline V gene, CDR1 is SGHVS and CDR2 is FQNEAQ. The CDR3 sequence is CASSRPAEDANTGELFF. The DNA for the CDR3 is TGTGCCAGCAGCCGTCCGGCGGAGGACGCGAACACCGGGGAGCTGTTTTTT.

By its share, this clonotype is medium-sized. The chain carries TRBV29-1 and TRBJ2-7; the D call may be TRBD1 or TRBD2 (6 bases each). The CDR3 extends over 12 amino acids. V dropped 7 bases and J dropped 4 bases, with 14 bases sitting between them. The V gene's germline CDR1 is SQVTM and CDR2 ANQGSEA. The DNA of the CDR3 is TGCAGCGGGGGGGCAACTGCATACGAGCAGTACTTC. Encoded protein: CSGGATAYEQYF.

This clonotype was counted at least ten times. The chain carries TRBV6-6 and TRBJ1-2; D is undetermined. Trimming took off 5 bases at V and 8 bases at J, with 12 bases between the two ends. The CDR3 contains 12 residues. Germline CDR1 reads MNHNY; CDR2 reads SVGAGI (reference sequence). CDR3 DNA sequence: TGTGCCAGCAGTGGTCCCCAAGCGGGCTACACCTTC. Translation: CASSGPQAGYTF.

The genes are TRBV20-1 and TRBJ1-2; D is ambiguous. V dropped 3 bases and J dropped 2 bases, with 7 bases sitting between them. This CDR3 is built from 12 residues. Germline-derived CDR1 and CDR2 are DFQATT and SNEGSKA (reference sequence). CDR3 in DNA: TGCAGTGCTAGTTCCAGGAACTATGGCTACACCTTC. Residues: CSASSRNYGYTF.

V and J are TRBV29-1 and TRBJ2-7, with 14 bases identical to TRBD2. The V and J ends lost 3 bases and 6 bases, in that order; junction bases with no gene match: 1. There are 13 residues in the CDR3. From germline, CDR1 is SQVTM and CDR2 ANQGSEA. The CDR3 region is CSVEGLAGAEQYF. The CDR3 nucleotides read TGCAGCGTTGAGGGACTAGCGGGAGCCGAGCAGTACTTC.

The CDR3 region is CASSLGPKSTDTQYF. CDR3 DNA sequence: TGTGCCAGCAGCTTAGGCCCGAAGAGCACAGATACGCAGTATTTT. The chain links TRBV11-2 to TRBJ2-3; D remains ambiguous. Between the trimmed V and J ends, which lost 1 base and 0 bases, there was a span of 8 bases. The CDR3 sequence is 15 residues long. The germline gives CDR1 SGHAT, CDR2 FQNNGV.

The V and J genes are TRBV6-6 and TRBJ2-7, with unresolved D. This CDR3 region has 13 residues. V lost 6 bases and J lost 1, with 10 bases in between. Germline values: CDR1 MNHNY, CDR2 SVGAGI (reference sequence). CDR3 sequence reads: CASSPVGSYEQYF. The CDR3 coding sequence is TGTGCCAGCAGCCCGGTGGGGTCCTACGAGCAGTACTTC.